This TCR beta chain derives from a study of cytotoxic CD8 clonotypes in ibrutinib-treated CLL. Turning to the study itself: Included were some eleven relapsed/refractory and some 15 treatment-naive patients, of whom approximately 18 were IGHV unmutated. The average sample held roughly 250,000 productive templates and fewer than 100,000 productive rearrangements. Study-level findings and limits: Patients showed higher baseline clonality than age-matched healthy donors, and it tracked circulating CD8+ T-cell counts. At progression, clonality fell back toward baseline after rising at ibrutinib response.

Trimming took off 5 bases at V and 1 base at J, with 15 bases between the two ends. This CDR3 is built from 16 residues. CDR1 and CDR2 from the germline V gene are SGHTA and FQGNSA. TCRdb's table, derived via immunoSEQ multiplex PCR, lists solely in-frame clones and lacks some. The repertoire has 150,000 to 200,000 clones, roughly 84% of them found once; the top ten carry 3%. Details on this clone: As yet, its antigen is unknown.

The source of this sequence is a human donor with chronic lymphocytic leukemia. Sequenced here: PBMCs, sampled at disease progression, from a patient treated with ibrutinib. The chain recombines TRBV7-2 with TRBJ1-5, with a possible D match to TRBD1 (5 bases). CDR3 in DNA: TGTGCCAGCAGCCTCTCGGCGGGGCGGAGCAATCAGCCCCAGCATTTT. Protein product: CASSLSAGRSNQPQHF.